One T cell receptor beta chain is described in this entry. The data were obtained in a study of human T cells and chemical hapten exposure. Study overall: The patient population, which was mostly female, had alopecia areata, totalis or universalis. It was small differences in pooled library volume that mainly caused per-sample TCR yields to vary.

The library attached unique molecular identifiers to individual cDNA molecules. TCRdb passed the RACE reads through MiXCR, listing each CDR3 protein once. The sample gives over 300,000 distinct CDR3 sequences, 4.5% to 6% of which show up once; around 2.6% is in the top ten. Germline loops: CDR1 MNHEY, CDR2 SVGAGI. The CDR3 extends over 15 amino acids. V lost 0 bases and J lost 3; bases outside the gene matches: 3. Time point noted: pre-sensitization, week 0. Regarding treatment: therapeutic diphenylcyclopropenone sensitization with weekly scalp DPC. The V call is TRBV6-5, the J call TRBJ1-2; 8 bases are shared with TRBD1. Sequenced material: whole blood, taken in connection with sensitization to the hapten diphenylcyclopropenone (DPC). The sequence was obtained from a woman in her forties or fifties with alopecia areata. Some clones in this sample may be carry-over from other donors' samples. For the CDR3, the DNA is TGTGCCAGCAGTTACTCTCAGGGGGCACACTATGGCTACACCTTC. Translation gives CASSYSQGAHYGYTF.